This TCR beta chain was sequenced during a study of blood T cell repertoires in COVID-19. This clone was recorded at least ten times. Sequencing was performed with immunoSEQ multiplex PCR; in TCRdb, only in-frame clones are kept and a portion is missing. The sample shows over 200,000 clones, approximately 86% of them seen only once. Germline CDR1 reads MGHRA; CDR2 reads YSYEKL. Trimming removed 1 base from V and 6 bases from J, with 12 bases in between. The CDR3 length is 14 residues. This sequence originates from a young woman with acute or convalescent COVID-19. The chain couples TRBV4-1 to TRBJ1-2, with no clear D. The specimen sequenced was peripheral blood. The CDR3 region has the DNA TGCGCCAGCAGCCAAGCTGGGCTTCTGGATGGCTACACCTTC. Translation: CASSQAGLLDGYTF.